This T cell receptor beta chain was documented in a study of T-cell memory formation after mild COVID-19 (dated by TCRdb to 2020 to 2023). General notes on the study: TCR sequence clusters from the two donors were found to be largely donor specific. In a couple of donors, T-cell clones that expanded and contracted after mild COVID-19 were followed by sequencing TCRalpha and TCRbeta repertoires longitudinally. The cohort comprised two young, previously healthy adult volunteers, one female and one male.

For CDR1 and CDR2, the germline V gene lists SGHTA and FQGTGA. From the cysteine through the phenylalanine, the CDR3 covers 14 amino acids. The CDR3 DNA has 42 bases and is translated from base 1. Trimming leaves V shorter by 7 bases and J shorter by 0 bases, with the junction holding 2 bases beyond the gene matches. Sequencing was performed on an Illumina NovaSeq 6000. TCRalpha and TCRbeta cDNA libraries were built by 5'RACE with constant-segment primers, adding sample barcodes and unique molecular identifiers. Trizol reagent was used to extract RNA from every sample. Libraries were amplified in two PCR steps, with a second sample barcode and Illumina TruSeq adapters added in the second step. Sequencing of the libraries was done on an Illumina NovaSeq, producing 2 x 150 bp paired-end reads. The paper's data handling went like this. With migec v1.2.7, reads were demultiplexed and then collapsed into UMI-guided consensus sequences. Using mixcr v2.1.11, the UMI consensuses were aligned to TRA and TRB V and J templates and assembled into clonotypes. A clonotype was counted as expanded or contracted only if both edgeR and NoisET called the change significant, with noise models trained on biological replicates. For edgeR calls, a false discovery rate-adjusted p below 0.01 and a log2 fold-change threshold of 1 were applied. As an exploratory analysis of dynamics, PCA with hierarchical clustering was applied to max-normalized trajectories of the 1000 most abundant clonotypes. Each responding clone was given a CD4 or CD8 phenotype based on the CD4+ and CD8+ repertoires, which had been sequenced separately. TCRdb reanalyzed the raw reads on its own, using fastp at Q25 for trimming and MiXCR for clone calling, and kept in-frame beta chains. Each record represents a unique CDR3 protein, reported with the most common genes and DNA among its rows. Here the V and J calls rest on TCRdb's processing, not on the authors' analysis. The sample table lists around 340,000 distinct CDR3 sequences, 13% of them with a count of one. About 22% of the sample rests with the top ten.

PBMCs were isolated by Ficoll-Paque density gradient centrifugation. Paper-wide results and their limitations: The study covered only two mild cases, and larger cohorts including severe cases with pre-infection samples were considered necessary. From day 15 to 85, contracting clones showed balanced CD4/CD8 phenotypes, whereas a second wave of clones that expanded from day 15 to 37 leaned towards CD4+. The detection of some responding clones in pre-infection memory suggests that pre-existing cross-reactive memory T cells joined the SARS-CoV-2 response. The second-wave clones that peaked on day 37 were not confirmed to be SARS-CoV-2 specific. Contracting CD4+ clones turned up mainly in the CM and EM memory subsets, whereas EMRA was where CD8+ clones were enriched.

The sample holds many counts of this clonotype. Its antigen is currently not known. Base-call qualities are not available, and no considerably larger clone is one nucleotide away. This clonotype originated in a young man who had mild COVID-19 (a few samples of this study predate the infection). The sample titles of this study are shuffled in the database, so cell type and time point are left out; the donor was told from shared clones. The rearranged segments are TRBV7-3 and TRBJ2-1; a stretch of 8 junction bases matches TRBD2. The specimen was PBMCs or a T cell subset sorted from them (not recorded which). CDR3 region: CASTAGGSYNEQFF. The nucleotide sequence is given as TGTGCCAGCACGGCGGGGGGCTCCTACAATGAGCAGTTCTTC.